Listed below are T cell receptor beta chains from one sample, sequenced in a study of CD8 T cells in Susac syndrome. TCRdb recomputed calls from the immunoSEQ multiplex PCR reads with MiXCR, one row per CDR3 protein. The data contain 250,000 to 300,000 distinct CDR3 sequences, about 89% of them singletons. The sample consisted of CD8+ T cells from PBMCs. These TCRs come from a human donor with multiple sclerosis. CDR3s include the opening cysteine and the closing phenylalanine or tryptophan. A D gene is named only where the DNA matches it firmly. Expanded clones are given a class, and other clones once, few, many or no size at all.

cdr3_aa	cdr3_nt	j_call	d_call	clone_size	v_call
CASSGQYNQPQHF	TGTGCCAGCAGTGGACAGTACAATCAGCCCCAGCATTTT	TRBJ1-5	-	few	TRBV6-1
CASSVAQGSEQYF	TGTGCCAGCAGCGTAGCTCAAGGGTCCGAGCAGTACTTC	TRBJ2-7	-	once	TRBV9
CATSTLAGPSTDTQYF	TGTGCCACCAGCACCCTAGCGGGGCCTAGCACAGATACGCAGTATTTT	TRBJ2-3	TRBD2	once	TRBV15
CSVGGLVIDEQYF	TGCAGCGTTGGCGGACTAGTGATCGACGAGCAGTACTTC	TRBJ2-7	TRBD2	-	TRBV29-1
CASSPEVGNGDNEQFF	TGTGCTAGCAGCCCGGAGGTGGGCAACGGAGACAATGAGCAGTTCTTC	TRBJ2-1	-	-	TRBV7-7
CASSPDRVHETQYF	TGTGCCAGCAGCCCAGACAGGGTTCATGAGACCCAGTACTTC	TRBJ2-5	TRBD1	-	TRBV6-1
CASSQGPSGEQYF	TGCGCCAGCAGCCAAGGCCCCAGCGGAGAGCAGTACTTC	TRBJ2-7	-	once	TRBV4-1
CSAPRRDSYEQYF	TGCAGTGCCCCTCGACGGGACAGCTACGAGCAGTACTTC	TRBJ2-7	TRBD1	-	TRBV20-1
CASSARPSMDGYTF	TGTGCCAGCAGCGCCAGACCTAGTATGGATGGCTACACCTTC	TRBJ1-2	-	-	TRBV9
CASRIRGQGFQFATNEKLFF	TGTGCCAGCAGGATCAGGGGACAGGGCTTCCAATTTGCAACTAATGAAAAACTGTTTTTT	TRBJ1-4	TRBD1	-	TRBV28
CATHREEGETDTQYF	TGTGCCACTCATCGGGAGGAGGGTGAGACAGATACGCAGTATTTT	TRBJ2-3	TRBD2	-	TRBV6-1
CASSLAPAGVHYTGELFF	TGTGCCAGCAGCTTAGCGCCCGCGGGAGTGCATTACACCGGGGAGCTGTTTTTT	TRBJ2-2	TRBD2	-	TRBV7-2
CASSPGGGAGPEQFF	TGTGCCAGCAGCCCCGGCGGGGGGGCGGGTCCTGAGCAGTTCTTC	TRBJ2-1	TRBD2	-	TRBV4-2